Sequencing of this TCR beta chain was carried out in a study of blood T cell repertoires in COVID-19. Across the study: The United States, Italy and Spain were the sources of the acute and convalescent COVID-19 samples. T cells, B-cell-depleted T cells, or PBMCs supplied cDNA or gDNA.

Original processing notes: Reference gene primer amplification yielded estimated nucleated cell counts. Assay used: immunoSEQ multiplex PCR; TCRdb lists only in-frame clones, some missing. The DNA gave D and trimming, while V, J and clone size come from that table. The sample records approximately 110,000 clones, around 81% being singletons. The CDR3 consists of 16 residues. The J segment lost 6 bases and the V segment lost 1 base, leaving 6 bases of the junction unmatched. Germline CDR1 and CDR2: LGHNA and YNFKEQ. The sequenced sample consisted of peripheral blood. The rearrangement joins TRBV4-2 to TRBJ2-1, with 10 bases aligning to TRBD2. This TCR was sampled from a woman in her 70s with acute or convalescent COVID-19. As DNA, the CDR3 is TGTGCCAGCAGCCAAGGAGGGACTAGCGTCTTCAATGAGCAGTTCTTC. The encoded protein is CASSQGGTSVFNEQFF.